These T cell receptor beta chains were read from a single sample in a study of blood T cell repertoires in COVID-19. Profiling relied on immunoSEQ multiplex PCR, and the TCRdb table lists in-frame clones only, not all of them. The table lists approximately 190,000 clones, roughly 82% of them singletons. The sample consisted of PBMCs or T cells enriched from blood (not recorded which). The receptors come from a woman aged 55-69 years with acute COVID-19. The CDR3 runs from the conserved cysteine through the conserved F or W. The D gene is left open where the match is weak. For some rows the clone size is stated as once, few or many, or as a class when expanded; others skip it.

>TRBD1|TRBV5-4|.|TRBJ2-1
CASSQRQGAIEQFF
TGTGCCAGCAGCCAGAGACAGGGGGCAATTGAGCAGTTCTTC
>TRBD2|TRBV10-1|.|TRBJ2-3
CASSVTSGDPTDTQYF
TGCGCCAGCAGTGTAACTAGCGGCGATCCCACAGATACGCAGTATTTT
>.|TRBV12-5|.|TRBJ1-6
CASGGDYGSPLHF
TGTGCTAGTGGTGGGGACTACGGATCACCCCTCCACTTT
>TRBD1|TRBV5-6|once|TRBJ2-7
CASSTSGTGGAGQYF
TGTGCCAGCAGCACTTCCGGGACAGGGGGCGCGGGGCAGTACTTC
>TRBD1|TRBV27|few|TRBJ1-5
CASKRWDREAIEGEQPQHF
TGTGCCAGCAAACGCTGGGACAGGGAGGCAATTGAGGGGGAGCAGCCCCAGCATTTT
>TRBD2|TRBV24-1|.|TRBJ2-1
CATSDRTSGRAGEQFF
TGTGCCACCAGTGATCGGACTAGCGGGAGGGCTGGTGAGCAGTTCTTC
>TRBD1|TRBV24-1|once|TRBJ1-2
CATSDRYKVGGGYGYTF
TGTGCCACCAGTGACCGATATAAGGTAGGGGGCGGCTATGGCTACACCTTC
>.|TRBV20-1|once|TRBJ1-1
CSASGWTEAFF
TGCAGTGCTTCCGGGTGGACTGAAGCTTTCTTT
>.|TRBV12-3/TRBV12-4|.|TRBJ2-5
CASVQGETQYF
TGTGCCAGCGTTCAGGGAGAGACCCAGTACTTC
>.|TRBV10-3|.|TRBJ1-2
CAISESPIGDGYTF
TGTGCCATCAGTGAGTCCCCGATAGGGGATGGCTACACCTTC
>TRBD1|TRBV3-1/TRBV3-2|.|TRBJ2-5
CASSQGGQGRETQYF
TGTGCCAGCAGCCAAGGGGGACAGGGGCGAGAGACCCAGTACTTC
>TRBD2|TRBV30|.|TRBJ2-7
CAWSVYRPRVPGLDVSEQYF
TGTGCCTGGAGCGTCTACCGCCCTCGGGTACCGGGACTAGACGTTAGCGAGCAGTACTTC
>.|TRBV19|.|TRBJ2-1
CASSISALIGNEQFF
TGTGCCAGTAGTATAAGTGCACTTATCGGCAATGAGCAGTTCTTC
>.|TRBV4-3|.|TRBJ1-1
CASSRQGNTEAFF
TGCGCCAGCAGCCGCCAGGGGAACACTGAAGCTTTCTTT
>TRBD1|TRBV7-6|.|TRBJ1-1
CASSSRQGWTEAFF
TGTGCCAGCAGCTCTCGACAGGGTTGGACTGAAGCTTTCTTT
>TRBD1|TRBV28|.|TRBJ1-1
CATLRTGMRTEAFF
TGTGCCACCTTACGGACAGGGATGCGCACTGAAGCTTTCTTT
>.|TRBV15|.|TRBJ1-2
CATSRVSRGGSSGYTF
TGTGCCACCAGCAGAGTTTCGCGGGGGGGAAGTTCTGGCTACACCTTC
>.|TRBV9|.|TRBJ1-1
CASSVAGRGPDTEAFF
TGTGCCAGCAGCGTAGCCGGTAGGGGCCCGGATACTGAAGCTTTCTTT
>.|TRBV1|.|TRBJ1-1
CTSSQITKRVNTEAFF
TGCACCAGCAGCCAAATTACAAAACGGGTGAACACTGAAGCTTTCTTT
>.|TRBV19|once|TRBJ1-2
CASSIGRGRNYGYTF
TGTGCCAGTAGTATTGGGAGGGGAAGGAACTATGGCTACACCTTC
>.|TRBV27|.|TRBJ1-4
CASSSGVNRANEKLFF
TGTGCCAGCAGTTCTGGCGTCAACAGAGCTAATGAAAAACTGTTTTTT
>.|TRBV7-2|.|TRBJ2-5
CASSLARSMETQYF
TGTGCCAGCAGCTTAGCACGGTCCATGGAGACCCAGTACTTC
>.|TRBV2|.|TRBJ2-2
CASSEDRGLTGELFF
TGTGCCAGCAGTGAGGATAGGGGCCTCACTGGGGAGCTGTTTTTT
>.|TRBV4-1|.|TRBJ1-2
CASSLNQLANYGYTF
TGCGCCAGCAGCCTTAACCAATTAGCTAACTATGGCTACACCTTC
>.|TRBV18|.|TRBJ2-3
CASSPALSGESTDTQYF
TGTGCCAGCTCACCAGCTCTATCGGGGGAGAGCACAGATACGCAGTATTTT
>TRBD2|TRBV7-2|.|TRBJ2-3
CASSLSLRGRLTDTQYF
TGTGCCAGCAGTTTATCTCTTCGCGGGAGATTGACAGATACGCAGTATTTT
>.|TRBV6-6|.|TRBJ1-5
CAGNSGTLNQPQHF
TGTGCCGGAAACTCGGGAACACTCAATCAGCCCCAGCATTTT
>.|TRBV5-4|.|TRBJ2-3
CASSFGQSTDTQYF
TGTGCCAGCAGCTTCGGACAGAGCACAGATACGCAGTATTTT
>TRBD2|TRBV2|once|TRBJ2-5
CASQGLAGETQYF
TGTGCCAGTCAGGGACTAGCGGGTGAGACCCAGTACTTC
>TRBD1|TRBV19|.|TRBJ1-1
CASSPWTGEDTEAFF
TGTGCCAGTAGTCCCTGGACAGGGGAAGACACTGAAGCTTTCTTT
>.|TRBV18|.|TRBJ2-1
CASSPPGGVNEQFF
TGTGCCAGCTCACCCCCCGGAGGGGTCAATGAGCAGTTCTTC
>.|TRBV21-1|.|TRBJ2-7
CASLGAASGKYEQYF
TGTGCCAGCCTCGGCGCGGCTAGCGGGAAGTACGAGCAGTACTTC
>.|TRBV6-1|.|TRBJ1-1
CASSEVGLGTEAFF
TGTGCCAGCAGTGAGGTGGGCTTGGGCACTGAAGCTTTCTTT